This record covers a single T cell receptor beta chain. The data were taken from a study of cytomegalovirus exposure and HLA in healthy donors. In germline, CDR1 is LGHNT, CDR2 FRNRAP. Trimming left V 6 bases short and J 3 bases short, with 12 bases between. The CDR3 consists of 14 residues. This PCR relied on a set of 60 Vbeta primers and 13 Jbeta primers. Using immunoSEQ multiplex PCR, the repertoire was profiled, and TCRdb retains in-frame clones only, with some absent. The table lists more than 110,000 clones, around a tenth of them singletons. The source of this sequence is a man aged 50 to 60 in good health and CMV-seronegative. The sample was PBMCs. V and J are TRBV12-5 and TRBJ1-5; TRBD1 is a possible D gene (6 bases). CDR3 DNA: TGTGCTAGTGGGGCCGGACAGCCCAATCAGCCCCAGCATTTT. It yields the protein CASGAGQPNQPQHF.